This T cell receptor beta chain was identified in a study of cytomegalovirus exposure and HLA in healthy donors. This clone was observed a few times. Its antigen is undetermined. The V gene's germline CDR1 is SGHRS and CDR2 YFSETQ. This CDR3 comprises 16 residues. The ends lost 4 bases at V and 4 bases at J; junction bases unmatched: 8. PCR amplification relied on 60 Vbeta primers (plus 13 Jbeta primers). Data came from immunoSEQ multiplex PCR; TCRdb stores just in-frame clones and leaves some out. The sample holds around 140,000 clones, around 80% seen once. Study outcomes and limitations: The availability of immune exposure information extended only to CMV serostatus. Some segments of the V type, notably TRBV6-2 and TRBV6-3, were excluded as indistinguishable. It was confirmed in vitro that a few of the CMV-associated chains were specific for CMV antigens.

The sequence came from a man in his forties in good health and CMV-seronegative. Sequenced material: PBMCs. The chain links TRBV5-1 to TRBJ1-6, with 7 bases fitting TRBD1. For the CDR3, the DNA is TGCGCCAGCAGCCCGGAACCGGGACAGTATAATTCACCCCTCCACTTT. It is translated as CASSPEPGQYNSPLHF.